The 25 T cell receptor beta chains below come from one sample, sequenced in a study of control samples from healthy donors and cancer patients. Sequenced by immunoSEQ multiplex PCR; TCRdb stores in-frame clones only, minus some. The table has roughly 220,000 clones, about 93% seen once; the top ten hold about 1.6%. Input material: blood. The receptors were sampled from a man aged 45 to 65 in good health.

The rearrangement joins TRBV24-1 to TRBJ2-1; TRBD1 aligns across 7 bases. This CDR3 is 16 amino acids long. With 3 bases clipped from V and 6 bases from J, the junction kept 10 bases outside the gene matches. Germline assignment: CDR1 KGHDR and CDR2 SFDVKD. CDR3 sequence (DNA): TGTGCCACCAGTGATATACGACAGGGTGGCGGCAATGAGCAGTTCTTC. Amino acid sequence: CATSDIRQGGGNEQFF.

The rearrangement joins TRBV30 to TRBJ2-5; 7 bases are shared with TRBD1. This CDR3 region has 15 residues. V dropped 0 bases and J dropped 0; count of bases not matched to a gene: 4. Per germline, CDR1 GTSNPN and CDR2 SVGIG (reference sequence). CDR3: CAWSVQGTYQETQYF. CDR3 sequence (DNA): TGTGCCTGGAGTGTACAGGGGACCTACCAAGAGACCCAGTACTTC.

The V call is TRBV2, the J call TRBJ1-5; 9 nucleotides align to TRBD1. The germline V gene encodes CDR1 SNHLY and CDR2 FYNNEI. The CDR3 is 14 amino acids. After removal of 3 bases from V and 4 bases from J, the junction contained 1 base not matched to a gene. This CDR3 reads CASSEGQGNQPQHF. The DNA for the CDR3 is TGTGCCAGCAGTGAGGGACAGGGAAATCAGCCCCAGCATTTT.

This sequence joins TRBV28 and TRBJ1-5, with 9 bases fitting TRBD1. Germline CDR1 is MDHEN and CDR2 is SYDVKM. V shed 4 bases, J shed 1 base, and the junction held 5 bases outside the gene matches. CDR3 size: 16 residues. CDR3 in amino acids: CASSWGQGSSNQPQHF. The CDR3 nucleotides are TGTGCCAGCAGTTGGGGACAGGGTTCGAGCAATCAGCCCCAGCATTTT.

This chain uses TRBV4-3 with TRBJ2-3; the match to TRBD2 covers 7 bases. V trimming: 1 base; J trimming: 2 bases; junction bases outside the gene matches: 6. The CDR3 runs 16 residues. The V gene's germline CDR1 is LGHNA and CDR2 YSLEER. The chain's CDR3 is CASSQGRGVSTDTQYF. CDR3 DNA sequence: TGCGCCAGCAGCCAAGGACGGGGGGTCTCCACAGATACGCAGTATTTT.

Written as DNA, the CDR3 is TGTGCCAGCAGTGCCCCCGGGACAGGTGTCTCACCCCTCCACTTT. It is translated as CASSAPGTGVSPLHF. The chain uses TRBV27 and TRBJ1-6, with 8 bases fitting TRBD1. The trim removed 5 bases at V and 10 bases at J, leaving 10 bases unmatched. The CDR3 sequence is 15 residues long. Germline assignment: CDR1 MNHEY and CDR2 SMNVEV (reference sequence).

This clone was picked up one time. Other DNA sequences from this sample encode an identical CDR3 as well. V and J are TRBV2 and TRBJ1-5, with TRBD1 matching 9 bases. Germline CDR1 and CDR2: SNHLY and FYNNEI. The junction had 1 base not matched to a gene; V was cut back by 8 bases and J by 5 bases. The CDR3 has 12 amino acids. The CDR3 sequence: CASRDRDQPQHF. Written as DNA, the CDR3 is TGTGCCAGCCGGGACAGGGATCAGCCCCAGCATTTT.

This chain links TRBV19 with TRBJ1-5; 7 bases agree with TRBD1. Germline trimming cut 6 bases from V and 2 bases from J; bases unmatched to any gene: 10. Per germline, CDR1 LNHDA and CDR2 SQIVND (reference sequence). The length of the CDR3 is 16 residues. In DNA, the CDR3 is TGTGCCAGTAGATACATAGGGGACAGAGGCAATCAGCCCCAGCATTTT. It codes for CASRYIGDRGNQPQHF.

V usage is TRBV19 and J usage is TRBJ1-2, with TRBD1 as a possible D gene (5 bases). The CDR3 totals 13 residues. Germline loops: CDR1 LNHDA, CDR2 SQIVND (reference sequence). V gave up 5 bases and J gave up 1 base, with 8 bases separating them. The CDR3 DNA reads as TGTGCCAGTAGTTCGGGGGGTAACTATGGCTACACCTTC. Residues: CASSSGGNYGYTF.

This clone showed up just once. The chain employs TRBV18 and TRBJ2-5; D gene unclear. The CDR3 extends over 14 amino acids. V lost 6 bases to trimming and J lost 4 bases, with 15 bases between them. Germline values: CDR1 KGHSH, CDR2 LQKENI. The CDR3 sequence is CASSPSDSLETQYF. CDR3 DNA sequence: TGTGCCAGCTCTCCCTCGGATAGCTTAGAGACCCAGTACTTC.

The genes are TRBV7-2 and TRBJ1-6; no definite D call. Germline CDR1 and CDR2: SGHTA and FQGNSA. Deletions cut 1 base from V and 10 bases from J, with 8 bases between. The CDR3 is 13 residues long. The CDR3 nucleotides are TGTGCCAGCAGCTTAGTAGGTGTATCACCCCTCCACTTT. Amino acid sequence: CASSLVGVSPLHF.

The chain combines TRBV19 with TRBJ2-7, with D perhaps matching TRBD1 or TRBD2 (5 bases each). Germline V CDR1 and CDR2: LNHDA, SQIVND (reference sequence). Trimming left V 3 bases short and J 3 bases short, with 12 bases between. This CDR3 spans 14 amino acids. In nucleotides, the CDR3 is TGTGCCAGTAGTATTAGGAATGGGGGCTACGAGCAGTACTTC. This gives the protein CASSIRNGGYEQYF.

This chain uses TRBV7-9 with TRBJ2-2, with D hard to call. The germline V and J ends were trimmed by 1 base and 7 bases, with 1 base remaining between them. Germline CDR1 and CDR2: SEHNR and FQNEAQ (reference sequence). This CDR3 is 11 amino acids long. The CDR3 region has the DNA TGTGCCAGCAGCTTAGTCGGGGAGCTGTTTTTT. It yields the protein CASSLVGELFF. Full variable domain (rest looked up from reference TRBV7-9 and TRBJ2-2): DTGVSQNPRHKITKRGQNVTFRCDPISEHNRLYWYRQTLGQGPEFLTYFQNEAQLEKSRLLSDRFSAERPKGSFSTLEIQRTEQGDSAMYLCASSLVGELFFGEGSRLTVL.

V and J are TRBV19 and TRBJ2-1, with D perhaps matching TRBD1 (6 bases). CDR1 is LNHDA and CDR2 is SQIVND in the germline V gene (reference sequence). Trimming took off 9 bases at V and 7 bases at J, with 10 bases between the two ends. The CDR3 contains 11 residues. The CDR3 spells CASSRGNEQFF. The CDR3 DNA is TGTGCCAGCTCGAGGGGGAATGAGCAGTTCTTC.

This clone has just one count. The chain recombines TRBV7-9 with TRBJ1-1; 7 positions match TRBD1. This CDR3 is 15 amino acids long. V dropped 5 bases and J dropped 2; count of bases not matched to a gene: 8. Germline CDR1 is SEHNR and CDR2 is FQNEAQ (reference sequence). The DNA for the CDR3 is TGTGCCAGCAGCCCCCAGGGACAGAGTAACACTGAAGCTTTCTTT. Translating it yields CASSPQGQSNTEAFF.

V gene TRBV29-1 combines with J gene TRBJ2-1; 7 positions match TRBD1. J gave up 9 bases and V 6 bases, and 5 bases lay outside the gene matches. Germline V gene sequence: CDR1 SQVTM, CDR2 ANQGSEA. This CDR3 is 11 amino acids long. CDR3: CSVSRGIEQFF. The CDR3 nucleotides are TGCAGCGTATCCAGGGGGATTGAGCAGTTCTTC.

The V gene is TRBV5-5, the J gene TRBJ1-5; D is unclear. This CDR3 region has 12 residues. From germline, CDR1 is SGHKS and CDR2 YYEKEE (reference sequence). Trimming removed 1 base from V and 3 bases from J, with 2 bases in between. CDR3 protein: CASSLYNQPQHF. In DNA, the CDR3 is TGTGCCAGCAGCTTGTACAATCAGCCCCAGCATTTT.

CDR3 DNA sequence: TGTGCCAGCTCGGGACAGGTCGAAACCGGGGAGCTGTTTTTT. This encodes CASSGQVETGELFF. This chain links TRBV19 with TRBJ2-2; 8 nucleotides agree with TRBD1. Germline V gene data show CDR1 as LNHDA and CDR2 as SQIVND (reference sequence). With V trimmed by 9 bases and J by 5 bases, 8 bases remained unmatched. CDR3 length: 14 amino acids. The full variable domain, with the rest looked up from reference TRBV19 and TRBJ2-2, is DGGITQSPKYLFRKEGQNVTLSCEQNLNHDAMYWYRQDPGQGLRLIYYSQIVNDFQKGDIAEGYSVSREKKESFPLTVTSAQKNPTAFYLCASSGQVETGELFFGEGSRLTVL.

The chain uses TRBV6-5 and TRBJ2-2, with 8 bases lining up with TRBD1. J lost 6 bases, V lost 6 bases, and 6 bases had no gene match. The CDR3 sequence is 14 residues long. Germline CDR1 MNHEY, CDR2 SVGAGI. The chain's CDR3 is CASRRGTGPGELFF. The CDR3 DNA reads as TGTGCCAGCAGACGCGGGACAGGTCCCGGGGAGCTGTTTTTT.

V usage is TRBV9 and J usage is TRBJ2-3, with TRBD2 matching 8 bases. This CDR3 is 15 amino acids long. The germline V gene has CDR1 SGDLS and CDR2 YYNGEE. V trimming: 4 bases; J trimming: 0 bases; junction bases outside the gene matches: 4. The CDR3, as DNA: TGTGCCAGCAGCTCTCCGGGGGGGAGCACAGATACGCAGTATTTT. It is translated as CASSSPGGSTDTQYF.

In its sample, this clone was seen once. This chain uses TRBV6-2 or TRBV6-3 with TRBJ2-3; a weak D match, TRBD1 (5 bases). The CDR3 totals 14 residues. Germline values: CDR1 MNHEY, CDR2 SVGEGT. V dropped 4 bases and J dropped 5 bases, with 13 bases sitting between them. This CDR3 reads CASSFSRVGDTQYF. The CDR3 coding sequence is TGTGCCAGCAGTTTTTCCAGGGTCGGAGATACGCAGTATTTT.

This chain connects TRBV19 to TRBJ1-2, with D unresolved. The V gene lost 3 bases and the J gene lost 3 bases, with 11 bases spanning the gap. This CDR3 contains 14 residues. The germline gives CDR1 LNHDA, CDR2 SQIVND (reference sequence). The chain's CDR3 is CASSMYGEDYGYTF. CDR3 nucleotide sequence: TGTGCCAGTAGTATGTATGGGGAAGACTATGGCTACACCTTC.

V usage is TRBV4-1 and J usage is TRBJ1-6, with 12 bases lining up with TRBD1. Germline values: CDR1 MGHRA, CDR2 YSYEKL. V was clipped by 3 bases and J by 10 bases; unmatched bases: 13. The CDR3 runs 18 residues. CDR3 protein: CASSQRSSGTGGTSPLHF. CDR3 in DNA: TGCGCCAGCAGCCAGCGCTCCTCCGGGACAGGGGGCACCTCACCCCTCCACTTT.

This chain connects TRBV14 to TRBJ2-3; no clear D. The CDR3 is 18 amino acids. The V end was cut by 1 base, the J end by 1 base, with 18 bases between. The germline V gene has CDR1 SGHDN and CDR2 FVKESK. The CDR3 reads CASSQVRKAVRGTDTQYF. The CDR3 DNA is TGTGCCAGCAGCCAAGTTAGGAAGGCAGTCCGGGGCACAGATACGCAGTATTTT.

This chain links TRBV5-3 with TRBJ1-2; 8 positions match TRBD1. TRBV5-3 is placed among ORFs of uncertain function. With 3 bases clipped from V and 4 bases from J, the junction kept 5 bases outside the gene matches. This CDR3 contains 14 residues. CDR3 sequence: CARSSWDRLYGYTF. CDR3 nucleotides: TGTGCCAGAAGCTCATGGGACAGGCTCTATGGCTACACCTTC.